This T cell receptor (beta chain) was sequenced for a study of blood T cell repertoires in COVID-19. Germline V lookup: CDR1 SQVTM, CDR2 ANQGSEA. Trimming removed 6 bases from V and 4 bases from J, with 20 bases in between. The CDR3 contains 15 residues. The table came from immunoSEQ multiplex PCR; TCRdb's copy has only in-frame clones and leaves some out. This table holds under 250,000 clones, about 85% found once. V is TRBV29-1 and J is TRBJ2-3; D possibly corresponds to TRBD2 (5 bases). This sequence originates from a man between 18 and 29 years old with active or convalescent COVID-19. The sequenced material came from peripheral blood. CDR3 nucleotide sequence: TGCAGCGTGCAAGGACTCTTACGGGCGCCAGATACGCAGTATTTT. Protein: CSVQGLLRAPDTQYF.